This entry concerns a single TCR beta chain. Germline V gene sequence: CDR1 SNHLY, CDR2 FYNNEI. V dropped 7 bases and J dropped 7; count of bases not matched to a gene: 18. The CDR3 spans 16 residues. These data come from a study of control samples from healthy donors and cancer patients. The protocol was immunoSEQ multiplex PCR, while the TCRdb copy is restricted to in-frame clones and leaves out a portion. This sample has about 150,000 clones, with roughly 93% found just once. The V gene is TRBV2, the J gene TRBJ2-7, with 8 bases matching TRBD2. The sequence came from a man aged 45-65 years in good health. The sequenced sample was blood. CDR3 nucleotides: TGTGCCAGCAATCTTATGAGCGGGAGACTTCCGGGAGAGCAGTACTTC. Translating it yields CASNLMSGRLPGEQYF.